One and the same sample provided the 18 T cell receptor beta chains below, sequenced in a study of T-cell reconstitution after alpha-beta-depleted transplantation in children. The authors prepared the TCRbeta library with unique molecular identifiers. TCRdb passed the PCR reads through MiXCR, listing each CDR3 protein once. The sample holds about 350,000 distinct CDR3 sequences, 15% to 20% seen once. The material sequenced was PBMCs, mostly from graft donor cells, taken 360 days after TCRalphabeta/CD19-depleted stem cell transplant. These receptors all come from a male patient aged 2 to 9 who had a stem cell transplant for acute lymphoblastic leukemia, so the T cells may come from the graft donor.

In regard to this clonotype: A much larger clone differs from this one at a single base, so this may be a read error. This chain links TRBV4-1 with TRBJ2-3; D gene unclear. V gave up 6 bases and J gave up 9 bases, with 13 bases separating them. The germline CDR1 and CDR2 sequences are MGHRA and YSYEKL. The CDR3 consists of 12 residues. CDR3 loop: CASRPNLGTQYF. The CDR3 DNA sequence: TGCGCCAGCAGGCCGAACTTAGGGACGCAGTATTTT.

This sequence joins TRBV5-1 and TRBJ2-3, with 8 nucleotides matching TRBD2. Losses at the gene ends were 7 bases for V and 4 bases for J; bases not matched to a gene: 2. This CDR3 has 12 residues. The germline V gene encodes CDR1 SGHRS and CDR2 YFSETQ. The CDR3 bases are TGCGCCAGCGGGACTAGATCAGATACGCAGTATTTT. This sequence encodes CASGTRSDTQYF. Variable domain in full (rest from reference TRBV5-1 and TRBJ2-3): KAGVTQTPRYLIKTRGQQVTLSCSPISGHRSVSWYQQTPGQGLQFLFEYFSETQRNKGNFPGRFSGRQFSNSRSEMNVSTLELGDSALYLCASGTRSDTQYFGPGTRLTVL.

The chain couples TRBV5-6 to TRBJ1-3; 7 bases map to TRBD1. Germline V gene lookup returns CDR1 SGHDT and CDR2 YYEEEE. The CDR3 sequence is 17 residues long. V shed 0 bases, J shed 0 bases, and the junction held 6 bases outside the gene matches. As DNA, the CDR3 is TGTGCCAGCAGCTTGGTGCAGGGACAGTACTCTGGAAACACCATATATTTT. This encodes CASSLVQGQYSGNTIYF.

The chain couples TRBV11-2 to TRBJ2-7; D unresolved. The CDR3 sequence is 14 residues long. Trimming pared 5 bases from V and 0 bases from J, leaving 11 bases between. Germline V gene lookup returns CDR1 SGHAT and CDR2 FQNNGV. The CDR3 spells CASSVAPSSYEQYF. The CDR3 DNA sequence: TGTGCCAGCAGCGTGGCACCGAGCTCCTACGAGCAGTACTTC.

This clonotype appeared many times. V is TRBV4-3 and J is TRBJ1-4, with TRBD1 as a possible D gene (5 bases). Germline CDR1 LGHNA, CDR2 YSLEER. The CDR3 covers 14 residues. Trimming left V 4 bases short and J 8 bases short, with 14 bases between. The CDR3 loop reads CASSLTGGMEKLFF. In DNA form, the CDR3 reads TGCGCCAGCAGCCTAACCGGGGGAATGGAAAAACTGTTTTTT.

This clonotype has at least ten counts. The V gene is TRBV29-1, the J gene TRBJ2-1; D gene uncertain. This CDR3 has 12 amino acids. Germline lookup yields CDR1 SQVTM and CDR2 ANQGSEA. Trimming removed 2 bases from V and 9 bases from J, with 11 bases in between. CDR3 residues: CSVELWHGEQFF. In nucleotides, the CDR3 is TGCAGCGTTGAATTGTGGCATGGTGAGCAGTTCTTC.

V usage is TRBV4-3 and J usage is TRBJ1-3; TRBD1 might be the D (6 bases). V was trimmed by 1 base and J by 0 bases, leaving 13 bases between them. Germline CDR1 reads LGHNA; CDR2 reads YSLEER. The CDR3 runs to 17 residues. For the CDR3, the DNA is TGCGCCAGCAGCCAAGCTTTAACAGGGAGCTCTGGAAACACCATATATTTT. Protein: CASSQALTGSSGNTIYF.

In this sample, this clonotype turned up a few times. The J gene is TRBJ2-3, the V gene TRBV29-1; D might be TRBD2 (6 bases). Germline V gene data show CDR1 as SQVTM and CDR2 as ANQGSEA. The CDR3 covers 16 residues. The germline V and J ends were trimmed by 3 bases and 2 bases, with 18 bases remaining between them. The CDR3 region is CSVEGLILTSTDTQYF. For the CDR3, the DNA is TGCAGCGTTGAGGGACTCATCCTTACCTCCACAGATACGCAGTATTTT.

The V call is TRBV21-1, the J call TRBJ2-1; the D call TRBD2 from the table was never checked on the DNA. TRBV21-1 is marked as a pseudogene. This CDR3 contains 18 residues. CDR3 protein: CASSRLAGVGVPVGEQFF. The DNA for the CDR3 is TGTGCCAGCAGCAGGCTAGCGGGAGTAGGGGTACCCGTGGGGGAGCAGTTCTTC.

This clonotype came up many times. The chain joins TRBV6-2 or TRBV6-3 to TRBJ2-1, with D possibly TRBD2 on 5 matching bases. The CDR3 extends over 17 amino acids. Germline CDR1 MNHEY, CDR2 SVGEGT. Deletions cut 6 bases from V and 4 bases from J, with 22 bases between. The CDR3 DNA follows: TGTGCCAGCAGCCCGCTTGTTTTTGGAGGACCATACAATGAGCAGTTCTTC. Its protein is CASSPLVFGGPYNEQFF.

V usage is TRBV5-1 and J usage is TRBJ2-5; no clear D gene. Germline CDR1 is SGHRS and CDR2 is YFSETQ. With 1 base removed from V and 0 bases from J, the gap between germline ends came to 4 bases. The CDR3 is 13 amino acids. The DNA of the CDR3 is TGCGCCAGCAGCTTGTACTACCAAGAGACCCAGTACTTC. This sequence encodes CASSLYYQETQYF.

This chain uses TRBV20-1 with TRBJ2-3; 11 nucleotides match TRBD2. J gave up 3 bases and V 6 bases, and 8 bases lay outside the gene matches. Germline values: CDR1 DFQATT, CDR2 SNEGSKA (reference sequence). This CDR3 has 15 residues. DNA for the CDR3: TGCAGTGCCAGCCTCCGACTAGCGGGGACAGATACGCAGTATTTT. It yields the protein CSASLRLAGTDTQYF.

This clonotype was detected ten times or more. J is TRBJ2-3 and V is TRBV28; 12 nucleotides line up with TRBD2. The J segment lost 4 bases and the V segment lost 4 bases, leaving 3 bases of the junction unmatched. CDR1 is MDHEN and CDR2 is SYDVKM in the germline V gene. The CDR3 extends over 15 amino acids. The CDR3 region is CASSYGLAGSDTQYF. Here the CDR3 DNA reads TGTGCCAGCAGTTACGGACTAGCGGGGTCAGATACGCAGTATTTT.

The J gene is TRBJ2-2, the V gene TRBV7-3; the D gene is possibly TRBD2 (7 bases). CDR3 length equals 17 residues. Per the germline V gene, CDR1 is SGHTA and CDR2 is FQGTGA. The germline V and J ends were trimmed by 2 bases and 0 bases, with 13 bases remaining between them. The CDR3 loop reads CASSLWGGRPNTGELFF. The CDR3 DNA reads TGTGCCAGCAGCTTATGGGGGGGGCGACCGAACACCGGGGAGCTGTTTTTT.

This clonotype was found many times. V is TRBV6-2 or TRBV6-3 and J is TRBJ2-1; a weak D match, TRBD2 (6 bases). The germline CDR1 and CDR2 sequences are MNHEY and SVGEGT. This CDR3 contains 15 residues. V was trimmed by 6 bases and J by 4 bases, leaving 16 bases between them. CDR3 bases: TGTGCCAGCAGGAGACTAGAGTCTCATTACAATGAGCAGTTCTTC. Translated, it gives CASRRLESHYNEQFF.

A few counts support this clonotype. V and J are TRBV10-3 and TRBJ2-2, with D tentatively TRBD2 (6 bases). Trimming pared 8 bases from V and 5 bases from J, leaving 15 bases between. This CDR3 region has 14 residues. Germline V gene data show CDR1 as ENHRY and CDR2 as SYGVKD. The CDR3 nucleotides are TGTGCCATCCGCCCAGCGGGTGGTACCGGGGAGCTGTTTTTT. Translating it yields CAIRPAGGTGELFF.

This chain connects TRBV15 to TRBJ1-1; D ambiguous. CDR1 is LNHNV, CDR2 YYDKDF, per germline (reference sequence). V lost 1 base and J 5 bases, leaving 8 bases between the germline ends. The CDR3 spans 13 residues. The CDR3 protein is CATSRGTMTEAFF. The CDR3 nucleotides are TGTGCCACCAGCAGAGGTACTATGACTGAAGCTTTCTTT.

This clonotype occurred many times. The chain is built from TRBV5-1 and TRBJ2-3; D not certain. This CDR3 region has 17 residues. Germline CDR1 SGHRS, CDR2 YFSETQ. The V end was cut by 4 bases, the J end by 0 bases, with 18 bases between. CDR3 residues: CASSTDPLTASTDTQYF. The CDR3 coding sequence is TGCGCCAGCAGCACAGATCCACTGACGGCTAGCACAGATACGCAGTATTTT.